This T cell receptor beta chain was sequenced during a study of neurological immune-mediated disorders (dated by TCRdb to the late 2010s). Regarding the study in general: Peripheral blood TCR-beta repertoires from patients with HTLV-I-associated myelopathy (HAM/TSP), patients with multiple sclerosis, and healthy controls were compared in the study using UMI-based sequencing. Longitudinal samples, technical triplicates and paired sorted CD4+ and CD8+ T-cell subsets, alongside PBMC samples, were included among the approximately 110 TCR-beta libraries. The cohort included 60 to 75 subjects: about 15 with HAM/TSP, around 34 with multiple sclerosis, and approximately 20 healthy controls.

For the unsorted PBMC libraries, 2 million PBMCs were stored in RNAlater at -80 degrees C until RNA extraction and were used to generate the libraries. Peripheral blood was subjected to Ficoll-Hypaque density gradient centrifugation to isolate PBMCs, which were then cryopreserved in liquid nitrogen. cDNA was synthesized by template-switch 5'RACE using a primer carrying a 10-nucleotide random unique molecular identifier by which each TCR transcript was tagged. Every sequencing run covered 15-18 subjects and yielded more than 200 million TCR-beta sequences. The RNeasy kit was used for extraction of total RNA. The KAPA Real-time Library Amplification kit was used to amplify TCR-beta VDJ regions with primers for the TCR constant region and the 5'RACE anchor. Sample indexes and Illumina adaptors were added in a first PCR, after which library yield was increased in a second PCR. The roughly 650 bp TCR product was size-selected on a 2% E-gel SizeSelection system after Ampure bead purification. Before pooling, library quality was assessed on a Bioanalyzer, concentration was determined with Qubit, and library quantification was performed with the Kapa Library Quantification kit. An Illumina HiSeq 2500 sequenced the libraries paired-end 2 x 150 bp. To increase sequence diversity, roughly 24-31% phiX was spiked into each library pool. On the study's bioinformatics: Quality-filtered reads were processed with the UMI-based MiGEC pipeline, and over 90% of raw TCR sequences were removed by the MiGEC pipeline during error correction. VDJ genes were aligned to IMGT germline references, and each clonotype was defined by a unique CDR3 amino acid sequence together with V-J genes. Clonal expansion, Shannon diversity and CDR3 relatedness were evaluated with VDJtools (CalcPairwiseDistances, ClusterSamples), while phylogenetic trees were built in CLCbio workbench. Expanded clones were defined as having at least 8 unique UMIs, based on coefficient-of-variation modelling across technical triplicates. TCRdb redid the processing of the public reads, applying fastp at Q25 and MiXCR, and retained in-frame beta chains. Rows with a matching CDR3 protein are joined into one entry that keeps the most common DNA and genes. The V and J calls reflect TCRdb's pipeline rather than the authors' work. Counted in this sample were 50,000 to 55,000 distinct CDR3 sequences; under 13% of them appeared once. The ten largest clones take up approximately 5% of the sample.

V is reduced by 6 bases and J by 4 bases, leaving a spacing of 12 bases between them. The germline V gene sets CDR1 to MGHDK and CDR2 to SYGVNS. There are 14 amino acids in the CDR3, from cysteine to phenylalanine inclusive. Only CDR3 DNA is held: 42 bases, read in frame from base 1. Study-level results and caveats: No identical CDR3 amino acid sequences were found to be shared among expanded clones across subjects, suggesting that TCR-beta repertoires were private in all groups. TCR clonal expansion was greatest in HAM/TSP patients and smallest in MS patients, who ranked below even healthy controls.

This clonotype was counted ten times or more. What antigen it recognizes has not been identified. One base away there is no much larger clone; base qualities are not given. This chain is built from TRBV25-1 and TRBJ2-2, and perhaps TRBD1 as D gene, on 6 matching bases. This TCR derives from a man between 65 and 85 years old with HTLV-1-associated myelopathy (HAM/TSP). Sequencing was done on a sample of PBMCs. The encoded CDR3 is CASREGGSTGELFF. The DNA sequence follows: TGTGCCAGCAGGGAAGGGGGATCCACCGGGGAGCTGTTTTTT.